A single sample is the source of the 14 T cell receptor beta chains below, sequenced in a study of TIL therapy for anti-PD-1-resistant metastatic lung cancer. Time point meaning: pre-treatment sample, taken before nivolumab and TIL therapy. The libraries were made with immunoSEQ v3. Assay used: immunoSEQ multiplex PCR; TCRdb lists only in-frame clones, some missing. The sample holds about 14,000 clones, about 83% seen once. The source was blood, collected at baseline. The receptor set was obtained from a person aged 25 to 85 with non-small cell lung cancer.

CDR3 DNA sequence: TGCGCCAGCAGCTTGAGGGGGCTAGATGAAAAACTGTTTTTT. Protein sequence: CASSLRGLDEKLFF. The gene calls are TRBV5-1 and TRBJ1-4, with 7 nucleotides matching TRBD1. In germline, CDR1 is SGHRS, CDR2 YFSETQ. Trimming removed 1 base from V and 6 bases from J; junction bases left unmatched: 3. The CDR3 length is 14 residues. The full variable domain, in which reference TRBV5-1 and TRBJ1-4 provide the parts outside the CDR3, is KAGVTQTPRYLIKTRGQQVTLSCSPISGHRSVSWYQQTPGQGLQFLFEYFSETQRNKGNFPGRFSGRQFSNSRSEMNVSTLELGDSALYLCASSLRGLDEKLFFGSGTQLSVL.

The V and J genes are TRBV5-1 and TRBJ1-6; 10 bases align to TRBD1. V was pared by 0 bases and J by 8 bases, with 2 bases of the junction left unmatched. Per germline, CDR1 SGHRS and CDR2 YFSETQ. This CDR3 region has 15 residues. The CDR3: CASSLAGTGDSPLHF. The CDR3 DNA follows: TGCGCCAGCAGCTTGGCCGGGACAGGGGATTCACCCCTCCACTTT. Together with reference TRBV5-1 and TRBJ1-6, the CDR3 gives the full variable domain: KAGVTQTPRYLIKTRGQQVTLSCSPISGHRSVSWYQQTPGQGLQFLFEYFSETQRNKGNFPGRFSGRQFSNSRSEMNVSTLELGDSALYLCASSLAGTGDSPLHFGNGTRLTVT.

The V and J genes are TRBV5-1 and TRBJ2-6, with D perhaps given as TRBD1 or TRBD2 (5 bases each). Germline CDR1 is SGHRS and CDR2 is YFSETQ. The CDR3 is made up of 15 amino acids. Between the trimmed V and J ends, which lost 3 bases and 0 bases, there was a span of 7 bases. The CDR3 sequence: CASSWDLSGANVLTF. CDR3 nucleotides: TGCGCCAGCAGCTGGGACCTCTCTGGGGCCAACGTCCTGACTTTC.

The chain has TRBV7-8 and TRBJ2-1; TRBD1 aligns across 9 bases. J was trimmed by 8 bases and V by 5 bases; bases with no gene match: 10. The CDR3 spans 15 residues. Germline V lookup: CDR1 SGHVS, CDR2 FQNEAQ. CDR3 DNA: TGTGCCAGCAGCAGGACAGGGGCCGAGGGGGATGAGCAGTTCTTC. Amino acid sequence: CASSRTGAEGDEQFF.

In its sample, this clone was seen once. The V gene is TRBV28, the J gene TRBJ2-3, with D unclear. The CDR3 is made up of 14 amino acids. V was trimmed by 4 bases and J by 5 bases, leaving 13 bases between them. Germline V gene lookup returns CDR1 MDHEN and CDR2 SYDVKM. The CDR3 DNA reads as TGTGCCAGCAGTTCCTTATACAGCCTAGATACGCAGTATTTT. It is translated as CASSSLYSLDTQYF. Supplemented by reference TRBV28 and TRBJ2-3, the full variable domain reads DVKVTQSSRYLVKRTGEKVFLECVQDMDHENMFWYRQDPGLGLRLIYFSYDVKMKEKGDIPEGYSVSREKKERFSLILESASTNQTSMYLCASSSLYSLDTQYFGPGTRLTVL.

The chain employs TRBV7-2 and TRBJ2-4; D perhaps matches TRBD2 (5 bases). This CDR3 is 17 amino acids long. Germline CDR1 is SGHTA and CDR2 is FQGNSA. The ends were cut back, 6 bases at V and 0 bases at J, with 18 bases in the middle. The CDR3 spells CASRPAGGYQAKNIQYF. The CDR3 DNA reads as TGTGCCAGCAGACCTGCGGGCGGGTATCAAGCCAAAAACATTCAGTACTTC. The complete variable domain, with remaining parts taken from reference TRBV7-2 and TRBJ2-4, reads GAGVSQSPSNKVTEKGKDVELRCDPISGHTALYWYRQSLGQGLEFLIYFQGNSAPDKSGLPSDRFSAERTGGSVSTLTIQRTQQEDSAVYLCASRPAGGYQAKNIQYFGAGTRLSVL.

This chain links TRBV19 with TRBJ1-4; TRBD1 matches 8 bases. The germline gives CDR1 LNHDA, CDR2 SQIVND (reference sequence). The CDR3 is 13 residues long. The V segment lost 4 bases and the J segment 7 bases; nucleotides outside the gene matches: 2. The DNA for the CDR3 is TGTGCCAGTAGTAATACAGGGGGTGAAAAACTGTTTTTT. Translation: CASSNTGGEKLFF.

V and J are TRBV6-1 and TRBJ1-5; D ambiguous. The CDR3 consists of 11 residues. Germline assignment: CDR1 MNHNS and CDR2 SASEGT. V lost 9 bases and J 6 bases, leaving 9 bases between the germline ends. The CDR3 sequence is CASSRGQPQHF. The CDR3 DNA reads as TGTGCCAGTTCCCGTGGTCAGCCCCAGCATTTT.

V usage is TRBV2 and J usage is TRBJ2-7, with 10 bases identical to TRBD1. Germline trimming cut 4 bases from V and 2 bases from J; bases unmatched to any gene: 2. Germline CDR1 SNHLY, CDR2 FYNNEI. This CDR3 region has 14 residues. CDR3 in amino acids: CASSGDRGPYEQYF. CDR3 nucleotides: TGTGCCAGCAGTGGGGACAGGGGACCCTACGAGCAGTACTTC.

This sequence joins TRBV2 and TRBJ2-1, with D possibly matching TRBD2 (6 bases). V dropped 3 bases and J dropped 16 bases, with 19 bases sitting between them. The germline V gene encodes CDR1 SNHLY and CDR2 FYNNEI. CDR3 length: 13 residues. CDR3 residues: CASSEGQTRFFFF. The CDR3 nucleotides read TGTGCCAGCAGTGAGGGCCAGACTAGGTTTTTTTTCTTC.

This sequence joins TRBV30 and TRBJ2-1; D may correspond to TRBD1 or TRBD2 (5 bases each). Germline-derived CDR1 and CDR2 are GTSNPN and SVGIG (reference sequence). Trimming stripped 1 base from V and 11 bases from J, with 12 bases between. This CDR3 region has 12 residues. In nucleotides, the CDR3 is TGTGCCTGGAGTGATCCGGGGCCTCAGCAGTTCTTC. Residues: CAWSDPGPQQFF.

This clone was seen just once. This CDR3 reads CASSQAQTDTQYF. The DNA for the CDR3 is TGTGCCAGCAGCCAAGCGCAGACAGATACGCAGTATTTT. The J gene is TRBJ2-3, the V gene TRBV4-2; unclear D gene. The germline CDR1 and CDR2 sequences are LGHNA and YNFKEQ. V was trimmed by 1 base and J by 3 bases, leaving 5 bases between them. This CDR3 contains 13 residues.

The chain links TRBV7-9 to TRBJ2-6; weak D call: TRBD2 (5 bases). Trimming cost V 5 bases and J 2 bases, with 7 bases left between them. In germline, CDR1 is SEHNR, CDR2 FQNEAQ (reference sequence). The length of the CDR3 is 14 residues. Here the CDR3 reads CASSRGTGANVLTF. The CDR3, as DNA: TGTGCCAGCAGCCGAGGGACTGGGGCCAACGTCCTGACTTTC.

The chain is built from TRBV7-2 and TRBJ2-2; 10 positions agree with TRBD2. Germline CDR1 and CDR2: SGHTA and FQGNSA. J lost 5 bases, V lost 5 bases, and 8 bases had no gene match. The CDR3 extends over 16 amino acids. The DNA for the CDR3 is TGTGCCAGCAGCGCCCGGCGAGCGGGGGGGACCGGGGAGCTGTTTTTT. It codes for CASSARRAGGTGELFF.